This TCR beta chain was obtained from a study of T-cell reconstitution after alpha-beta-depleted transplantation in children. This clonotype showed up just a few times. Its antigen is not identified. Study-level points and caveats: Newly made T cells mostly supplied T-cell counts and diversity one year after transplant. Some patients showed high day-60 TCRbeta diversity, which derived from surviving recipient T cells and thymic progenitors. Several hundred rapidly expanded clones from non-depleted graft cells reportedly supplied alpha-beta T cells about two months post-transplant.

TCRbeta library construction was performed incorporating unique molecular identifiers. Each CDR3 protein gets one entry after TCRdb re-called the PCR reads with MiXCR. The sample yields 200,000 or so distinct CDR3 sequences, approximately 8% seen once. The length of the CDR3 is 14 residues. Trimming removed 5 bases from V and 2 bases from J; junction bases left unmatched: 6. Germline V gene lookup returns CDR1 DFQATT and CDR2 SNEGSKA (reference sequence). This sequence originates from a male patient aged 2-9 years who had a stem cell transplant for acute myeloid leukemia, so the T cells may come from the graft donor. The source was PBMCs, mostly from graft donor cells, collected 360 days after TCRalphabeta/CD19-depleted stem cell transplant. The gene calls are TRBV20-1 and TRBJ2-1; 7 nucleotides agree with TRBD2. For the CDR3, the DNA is TGCAGTGCTCTCACTAGCGACGCCTACAATGAGCAGTTCTTC. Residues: CSALTSDAYNEQFF.